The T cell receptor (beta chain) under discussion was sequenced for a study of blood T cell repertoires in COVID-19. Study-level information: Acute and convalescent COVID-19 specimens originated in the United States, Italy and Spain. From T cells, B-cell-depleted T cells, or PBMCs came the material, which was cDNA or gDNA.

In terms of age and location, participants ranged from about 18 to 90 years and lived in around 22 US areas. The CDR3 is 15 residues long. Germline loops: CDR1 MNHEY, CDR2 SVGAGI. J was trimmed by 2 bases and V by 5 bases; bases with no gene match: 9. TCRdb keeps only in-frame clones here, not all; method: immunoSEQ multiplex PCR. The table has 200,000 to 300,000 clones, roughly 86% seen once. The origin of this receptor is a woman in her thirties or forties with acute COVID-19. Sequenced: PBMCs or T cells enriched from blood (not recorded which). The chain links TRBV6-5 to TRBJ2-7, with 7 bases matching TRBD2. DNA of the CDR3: TGTGCCAGCAGTCCGCGAACCGGGACTACCTACGAGCAGTACTTC. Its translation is CASSPRTGTTYEQYF.